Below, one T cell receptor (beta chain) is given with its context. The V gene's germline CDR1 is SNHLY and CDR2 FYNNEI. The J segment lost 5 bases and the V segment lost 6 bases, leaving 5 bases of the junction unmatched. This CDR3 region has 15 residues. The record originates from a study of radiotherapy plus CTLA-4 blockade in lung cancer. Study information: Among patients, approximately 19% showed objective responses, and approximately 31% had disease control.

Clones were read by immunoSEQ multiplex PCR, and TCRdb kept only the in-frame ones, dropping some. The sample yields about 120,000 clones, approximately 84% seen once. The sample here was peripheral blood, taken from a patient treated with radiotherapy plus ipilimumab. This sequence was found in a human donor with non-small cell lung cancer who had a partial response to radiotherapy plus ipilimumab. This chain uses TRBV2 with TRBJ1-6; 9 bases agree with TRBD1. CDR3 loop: CASSWGQGNNSPLHF. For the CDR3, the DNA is TGTGCCAGCAGCTGGGGACAGGGAAATAATTCACCCCTCCACTTT.